The 28 T cell receptor beta chains reported below all come from one sample, sequenced in a study of glioma-infiltrating T cells. Amplification of TCR alpha and beta CDR3 regions from RNA used iRepertoire nested multiplex PCR. Each CDR3 protein is one row after TCRdb ran MiXCR on the multiplex PCR reads. Altogether under 150,000 distinct CDR3 sequences are present, 24% being singletons, with the ten largest covering roughly 29%. Sequencing used glioma tissue, nonneoplastic brain tissue, or PBMCs (not recorded which). Receptors were obtained from a human donor with low-grade glioma or glioblastoma, undergoing nonglioma brain surgery, or in good health (not recorded which).

The J gene is TRBJ1-5, the V gene TRBV7-9; no firm D call. The CDR3 sequence is 16 residues long. Germline loops: CDR1 SEHNR, CDR2 FQNEAQ (reference sequence). Trimming stripped 5 bases from V and 0 bases from J, with 14 bases between. CDR3 residues: CASSKGVLNSNQPQHF. The CDR3 nucleotides are TGTGCCAGCAGCAAGGGAGTCCTGAATAGCAATCAGCCCCAGCATTTT. Full variable domain (missing parts from reference TRBV7-9 and TRBJ1-5): DTGVSQNPRHKITKRGQNVTFRCDPISEHNRLYWYRQTLGQGPEFLTYFQNEAQLEKSRLLSDRFSAERPKGSFSTLEIQRTEQGDSAMYLCASSKGVLNSNQPQHFGDGTRLSIL.

This clonotype was seen a few times. The rearrangement joins TRBV6-1 to TRBJ2-3; D is unclear. This CDR3 has 16 amino acids. The germline gives CDR1 MNHNS, CDR2 SASEGT. The V gene lost 6 bases and the J gene lost 0 bases, with 16 bases spanning the gap. The CDR3 reads CASSPALGRSTDTQYF. DNA for the CDR3: TGTGCCAGCAGCCCCGCCTTGGGCCGGAGCACAGATACGCAGTATTTT.

This clonotype was counted between two and nine times. The chain joins TRBV28 to TRBJ2-3; tentatively, D is TRBD1 (6 bases). Germline loops: CDR1 MDHEN, CDR2 SYDVKM. The CDR3 has 14 residues. Trimming removed 7 bases at V and 2 bases at J, with 13 bases between. The CDR3 region has the DNA TGTGCCAGCAAGAGTCAGGGGACCACAGATACGCAGTATTTT. Amino acid sequence: CASKSQGTTDTQYF.

The chain is built from TRBV20-1 and TRBJ2-3; D is ambiguous. Germline CDR1 reads DFQATT; CDR2 reads SNEGSKA (reference sequence). CDR3 length equals 12 residues. With 4 bases removed from V and 6 bases from J, the gap between germline ends came to 11 bases. DNA for the CDR3: TGCAGTGCTACACTCCTCACTGATACGCAGTATTTT. Translation: CSATLLTDTQYF.

This clonotype turned up a few times. This chain joins TRBV11-2 and TRBJ2-3; TRBD2 matches 10 bases. This CDR3 region has 16 residues. Losses at the gene ends were 5 bases for V and 4 bases for J; bases not matched to a gene: 9. Germline V gene lookup returns CDR1 SGHAT and CDR2 FQNNGV. The CDR3 coding sequence is TGTGCCAGCAGCCCGATAGCGGGGGGCTCCGCAGATACGCAGTATTTT. It translates to CASSPIAGGSADTQYF.

This clonotype has ten or more counts. The chain has TRBV6-4 and TRBJ2-1, with D tentatively TRBD1 (6 bases). Germline loops: CDR1 MRHNA, CDR2 SNTAGT. This CDR3 is built from 14 residues. Trimming removed 4 bases from V and 6 bases from J, with 13 bases in between. In nucleotides, the CDR3 is TGTGCCAGCAGTGGGACAGCAACTGTCAATGAGCAGTTCTTC. Its protein product is CASSGTATVNEQFF.

The chain couples TRBV18 to TRBJ2-5; TRBD1 might be the D (6 bases). V gave up 3 bases and J gave up 1 base, with 9 bases separating them. This CDR3 is 14 amino acids long. CDR1 is KGHSH and CDR2 is LQKENI in the germline V gene. The CDR3 region has the DNA TGTGCCAGCTCACCCACGGACAGCCAAGAGACCCAGTACTTC. Protein: CASSPTDSQETQYF.

This clonotype has a count of ten or more. The junction and the germline gene differ at one end; a read error may be behind it. The chain has TRBV7-7 and TRBJ2-5; D is unresolved. Germline-derived CDR1 and CDR2 are SSHAT and FNYEAQ (reference sequence). This CDR3 spans 14 amino acids. The CDR3 sequence: CASSTYSSEETQYF. The CDR3 bases are TGTGCTAGCAGCACATACAGCTCAGAAGAGACCCAGTACTTC.

As to this clonotype: A much bigger clone sits one base away, suggesting this may be a read error. The chain recombines TRBV20-1 with TRBJ2-1, with 11 bases fitting TRBD2. Germline V gene data show CDR1 as DFQATT and CDR2 as SNEGSKA (reference sequence). The CDR3 spans 17 residues. The CDR3 DNA reads as TGCAGAACCCACCCGTCCGCTAGCGGGGGGCCCTACAATGAGCAGTTCTTC. Protein product: CRTHPSASGGPYNEQFF.

The table lists this clonotype with a few counts. V usage is TRBV4-1 and J usage is TRBJ2-1; 11 nucleotides agree with TRBD1. J lost 9 bases, V lost 5 bases, and 9 bases had no gene match. Per the germline V gene, CDR1 is MGHRA and CDR2 is YSYEKL. The CDR3 contains 15 residues. This CDR3 is CASSKTGQGAGEQFF. In DNA form, the CDR3 reads TGCGCCAGCAGCAAGACCGGACAGGGGGCGGGTGAGCAGTTCTTC.

This chain uses TRBV7-9 with TRBJ2-4; no definite D call. The CDR3 is made up of 14 amino acids. CDR1 and CDR2 (germline): SEHNR, FQNEAQ (reference sequence). With 5 bases removed from V and 0 bases from J, the gap between germline ends came to 8 bases. The CDR3 bases are TGTGCCAGCAGCCCACGGATAGCCAAAAACATTCAGTACTTC. It encodes CASSPRIAKNIQYF.

The rearrangement joins TRBV3-1 to TRBJ1-1; possible D gene TRBD1, 6 bases. Germline loops: CDR1 LGHDT, CDR2 YNNKEL (reference sequence). The V and J ends lost 4 bases and 1 base respectively, with 10 bases between them. There are 14 residues in the CDR3. The CDR3: CASSLAGANTEAFF. CDR3 DNA sequence: TGTGCCAGCAGCCTCGCAGGGGCGAACACTGAAGCTTTCTTT.

This clonotype was detected ten times or more. CDR3 sequence (DNA): TGCAGTGCTTACACAGGGAAATCTGCCTACGAGCAGTACGTC. Its translation: CSAYTGKSAYEQYV. V and J are TRBV20-1 and TRBJ2-7, with D perhaps matching TRBD1 (6 bases). Germline loops: CDR1 DFQATT, CDR2 SNEGSKA (reference sequence). The CDR3 runs to 14 residues. Deletions cut 5 bases from V and 2 bases from J, with 16 bases between.

This clonotype was counted a single time. The chain combines TRBV28 with TRBJ1-5; possibly TRBD1 for D (6 bases). The CDR3 runs to 16 residues. Germline V lookup: CDR1 MDHEN, CDR2 SYDVKM. Between the trimmed V and J ends, which lost 5 bases and 2 bases, there was a span of 16 bases. CDR3 nucleotides: TGTGCCAGCAGTCTCGGGACAACTGCGGGCAATCAGCCCCAGCATTTT. Translation gives CASSLGTTAGNQPQHF.

The sample holds many counts of this clonotype. The chain employs TRBV24-1 and TRBJ2-5; 8 nucleotides line up with TRBD1. J was trimmed by 7 bases and V by 5 bases; bases with no gene match: 2. Germline V gene lookup returns CDR1 KGHDR and CDR2 SFDVKD. The CDR3 length is 12 residues. CDR3 sequence: CATSVQGGTQYF. The CDR3 DNA is TGTGCCACCAGTGTACAGGGGGGGACCCAGTACTTC.

The J gene is TRBJ2-7, the V gene TRBV6-1, with TRBD1 matching over 9 bases. J was trimmed by 3 bases and V by 5 bases; bases with no gene match: 8. The germline CDR1 and CDR2 sequences are MNHNS and SASEGT. The CDR3 is 15 amino acids. CDR3 DNA: TGTGCCAGCAGTTCAGGGACAGGGTACGACTACGAGCAGTACGTC. Amino acids: CASSSGTGYDYEQYV.

About this clonotype: This may be a read error, as it is one base from a much larger clone. The gene calls are TRBV3-1 and TRBJ1-1; D is uncertain. This CDR3 is built from 13 residues. Germline CDR1 LGHDT, CDR2 YNNKEL (reference sequence). CDR3 residues: CASSQEGLGSPTF. DNA for the CDR3: TGTGCCAGCAGCCAAGAAGGGTTAGGCAGTCCAACATTT. The full variable domain, with the rest looked up from reference TRBV3-1 and TRBJ1-1, is DTAVSQTPKYLVTQMGNDKSIKCEQNLGHDTMYWYKQDSKKFLKIMFSYNNKELIINETVPNRFSPKSPDKAHLNLHINSLELGDSAVYFCASSQEGLGSPTFGQGTRLTVV.

This clonotype turned up a few times. J is TRBJ2-1 and V is TRBV24-1; TRBD2 agrees at 8 bases. Losses at the gene ends were 1 base for V and 7 bases for J; bases not matched to a gene: 11. Germline V gives CDR1 KGHDR, CDR2 SFDVKD. This CDR3 has 17 residues. The CDR3 DNA sequence: TGTGCCACCAGTGATTTTAGGTCGGGGGGGCCGGGGAATGAGCAGTTCTTC. Translated: CATSDFRSGGPGNEQFF.

This clonotype was recorded a few times. This chain uses TRBV29-1 with TRBJ1-1; TRBD1 might be the D (6 bases). This CDR3 comprises 13 residues. The V gene's germline CDR1 is SQVTM and CDR2 ANQGSEA. V was shortened by 4 bases and J by 0 bases, with 9 bases between the two germline ends. The DNA of the CDR3 is TGCAGCGTTGTAGGGGACATGAACACTGAAGCTTTCTTT. Translation gives CSVVGDMNTEAFF.

The genes are TRBV4-2 and TRBJ2-3, with 9 bases lining up with TRBD1. This CDR3 has 18 amino acids. Germline assignment: CDR1 LGHNA and CDR2 YNFKEQ. V lost 4 bases, J lost 0 bases, and 11 bases stayed unmatched. For the CDR3, the DNA is TGTGCCAGCAGCCTCATATCGGGACAGGGCTTAAGCACAGATACGCAGTATTTT. Its protein is CASSLISGQGLSTDTQYF.

This clonotype was recorded a few times. The chain combines TRBV2 with TRBJ2-3; D is unclear. The CDR3 spans 14 residues. Trimming removed 4 bases from V and 2 bases from J, with 10 bases in between. CDR1 SNHLY and CDR2 FYNNEI come from the germline V gene. The DNA for the CDR3 is TGTGCCAGCAGTGTTCGACTCCTCACAGATACGCAGTATTTT. It encodes CASSVRLLTDTQYF.

For this clonotype: This may be a read error, as it is one base from a much larger clone. The J gene is TRBJ1-2, the V gene TRBV15; D is unclear. Germline assignment: CDR1 LNHNV and CDR2 YYDKDF (reference sequence). The CDR3 is 15 amino acids. The CDR3 nucleotides read TGTGCCACCAGCAGAGAACCCGACTTTAACTATAGCTACACCTTC. This translates into CATSREPDFNYSYTF.

This clonotype appeared once. One end of the junction is discordant with germline, which a read error may explain. The chain recombines TRBV20-1 with TRBJ1-5; D gene uncertain. This CDR3 region has 13 residues. Germline V gives CDR1 DFQATT, CDR2 SNEGSKA (reference sequence). The CDR3 sequence is CSARGSTNQPRHF. CDR3 nucleotide sequence: TGCAGTGCTAGAGGTAGCACCAATCAGCCCCGGCATTTT.

This clonotype was picked up one time. The rearrangement joins TRBV20-1 to TRBJ2-5; D is undetermined. This CDR3 spans 15 amino acids. The germline V gene encodes CDR1 DFQATT and CDR2 SNEGSKA (reference sequence). V was trimmed by 0 bases and J by 1 base, leaving 12 bases between them. CDR3 sequence: CSARDGRTAQETQYF. CDR3 bases: TGCAGTGCTAGAGATGGTAGGACGGCCCAAGAGACCCAGTACTTC.

This chain uses TRBV7-9 with TRBJ2-7; 8 bases align to TRBD1. The CDR3 consists of 15 residues. V gave up 5 bases and J gave up 3 bases; unmatched junction bases: 9. Germline V gene sequence: CDR1 SEHNR, CDR2 FQNEAQ (reference sequence). CDR3 sequence: CASSPRQGSGYEQYV. CDR3 DNA: TGTGCCAGCAGCCCCAGACAGGGGAGTGGCTACGAGCAGTACGTC.

This sequence joins TRBV7-9 and TRBJ2-7; D not resolved. This CDR3 comprises 16 residues. Germline loops: CDR1 SEHNR, CDR2 FQNEAQ (reference sequence). Trimming pared 3 bases from V and 4 bases from J, leaving 19 bases between. The CDR3 region has the DNA TGTGCCAGCAGCTTGTGTTACCTCCGCCCTATTTACGAGCAGTACGTC. Amino acids: CASSLCYLRPIYEQYV.

This clonotype was detected a few times. This chain uses TRBV7-2 with TRBJ1-1; no firm D call. The CDR3 runs to 14 residues. V lost 3 bases and J 2 bases, leaving 10 bases between the germline ends. In germline, CDR1 is SGHTA, CDR2 FQGNSA. This CDR3 reads CASSFVSLNTEAFF. The CDR3 nucleotides read TGTGCCAGCAGCTTTGTCAGCTTAAACACTGAAGCTTTCTTT.

This clonotype was found a few times. The germline gene is not matched at one end of the junction; a read error may be the cause. This rearrangement joins TRBV7-6 to TRBJ2-3, with D hard to call. This CDR3 comprises 14 residues. Germline assignment: CDR1 SGHVS and CDR2 FNYEAQ. The CDR3 reads CASSRAERTDTQYF. CDR3 nucleotides: TGTGCTAGCAGCCGGGCAGAACGCACAGATACGCAGTATTTT.